The next 17 T cell receptor beta chains were all read from a single sample in a study of blood T cell repertoires in COVID-19. Profiling relied on immunoSEQ multiplex PCR, and the TCRdb table lists in-frame clones only, not all of them. The repertoire holds roughly 27,000 clones, with 70% to 90% as singletons. Sequences were obtained from peripheral blood. The receptors stem from a human donor in a cohort sampled during active COVID-19.

The chain is built from TRBV19 and TRBJ2-7, with a weak D call TRBD1 (5 bases). Trimming pared 5 bases from V and 7 bases from J, leaving 18 bases between. This CDR3 is built from 14 residues. Germline CDR1 LNHDA, CDR2 SQIVND (reference sequence). CDR3 nucleotides: TGTGCCAGTAGTGGTATAGGACACGGACATGAGCAGTACTTC. Translating it yields CASSGIGHGHEQYF.

The chain links TRBV10-1 to TRBJ2-1, with D perhaps matching TRBD2 (5 bases). Germline V gives CDR1 WNHNN, CDR2 SYGVQD (reference sequence). V was pared by 5 bases and J by 2 bases, with 13 bases between. The CDR3 contains 15 residues. In nucleotides, the CDR3 is TGCGCCAGCAGTCCCCGAATAGCGACCTACAATGAGCAGTTCTTC. It codes for CASSPRIATYNEQFF.

The rearrangement joins TRBV28 to TRBJ2-2; weak D call: TRBD2 (5 bases). The CDR3 spans 15 residues. Trimming cost V 4 bases and J 0 bases, with 9 bases left between them. The V gene's germline CDR1 is MDHEN and CDR2 SYDVKM. CDR3 loop: CASSWSGANTGELFF. DNA of the CDR3: TGTGCCAGCAGTTGGAGCGGAGCGAACACCGGGGAGCTGTTTTTT. Supplemented by reference TRBV28 and TRBJ2-2, the full variable domain reads DVKVTQSSRYLVKRTGEKVFLECVQDMDHENMFWYRQDPGLGLRLIYFSYDVKMKEKGDIPEGYSVSREKKERFSLILESASTNQTSMYLCASSWSGANTGELFFGEGSRLTVL.

This clone has just a few counts. The J gene is TRBJ2-7, the V gene TRBV7-9; 9 nucleotides line up with TRBD1. The CDR3 is made up of 17 amino acids. Germline V CDR1 and CDR2: SEHNR, FQNEAQ (reference sequence). With V trimmed by 0 bases and J by 1 base, 7 bases remained unmatched. The CDR3, as DNA: TGTGCCAGCAGCTTAGCCCTTTGGACAGGGGAATCCTACGAGCAGTACTTC. As protein: CASSLALWTGESYEQYF.

DNA for the CDR3: TGTGCCAGCAGCGGGGACAAGGCGAACACCGGGGAGCTGTTTTTT. This translates into CASSGDKANTGELFF. The chain recombines TRBV21-1 with TRBJ2-2; TRBD1 is the table's D call, not checked against the DNA. TRBV21-1 is a known pseudogene. CDR3 length equals 15 residues.

The V gene is TRBV5-6, the J gene TRBJ1-2, with TRBD1 matching over 9 bases. Per germline, CDR1 SGHDT and CDR2 YYEEEE. The V and J ends lost 4 bases and 4 bases, in that order; junction bases with no gene match: 8. CDR3 length equals 15 residues. The CDR3 loop reads CASSPGTGQAYGYTF. In DNA form, the CDR3 reads TGTGCCAGCAGCCCAGGGACAGGGCAGGCCTATGGCTACACCTTC. Full variable domain (missing parts from reference TRBV5-6 and TRBJ1-2): DAGVTQSPTHLIKTRGQQVTLRCSPKSGHDTVSWYQQALGQGPQFIFQYYEEEERQRGNFPDRFSGHQFPNYSSELNVNALLLGDSALYLCASSPGTGQAYGYTFGSGTRLTVV.

The V and J genes are TRBV6-5 and TRBJ1-5, with D perhaps TRBD1 (6 bases). Germline assignment: CDR1 MNHEY and CDR2 SVGAGI. CDR3 length equals 14 residues. Trimming left V 7 bases short and J 2 bases short, with 12 bases between. CDR3 in DNA: TGTGCCAGCACCGAACAGGGCGGCAATCAGCCCCAGCATTTT. Protein product: CASTEQGGNQPQHF.

This rearrangement joins TRBV7-3 to TRBJ1-2, with 7 bases fitting TRBD1. V lost 3 bases and J lost 10; bases outside the gene matches: 8. There are 13 residues in the CDR3. Germline V gives CDR1 SGHTA, CDR2 FQGTGA. The CDR3 region is CASSFSREGAYTF. The CDR3 DNA is TGTGCCAGCAGCTTTAGTCGGGAGGGGGCCTACACCTTC.

The V call is TRBV27, the J call TRBJ1-6; D is unclear. The germline gives CDR1 MNHEY, CDR2 SMNVEV (reference sequence). The CDR3 is 14 amino acids. Trimming took 2 bases from V and 4 from J, leaving 6 bases between them. The CDR3 DNA is TGTGCCAGCAGTTTAGGAGGGTATAATTCACCCCTCCACTTT. Translation gives CASSLGGYNSPLHF.

The genes are TRBV29-1 and TRBJ2-7; 9 bases fit TRBD1. The CDR3 is 15 amino acids. In germline, CDR1 is SQVTM, CDR2 ANQGSEA. V dropped 2 bases and J dropped 3; count of bases not matched to a gene: 8. CDR3 sequence reads: CSVENTGGAFYEQYF. CDR3 coding DNA: TGCAGCGTTGAAAACACAGGGGGCGCGTTCTACGAGCAGTACTTC.

The rearrangement links TRBV2 to TRBJ2-7; TRBD1 matches 9 bases. The ends lost 7 bases at V and 3 bases at J; junction bases unmatched: 4. Germline V gives CDR1 SNHLY, CDR2 FYNNEI. The CDR3 has 13 residues. The CDR3 region is CASKRDRDYEQYF. CDR3 DNA sequence: TGTGCCAGCAAAAGGGACAGGGACTACGAGCAGTACTTC.

V gene TRBV5-1 combines with J gene TRBJ2-7, with 7 bases matching TRBD2. The CDR3 is made up of 14 amino acids. Germline V gene data show CDR1 as SGHRS and CDR2 as YFSETQ. Losses at the gene ends were 4 bases for V and 3 bases for J; bases not matched to a gene: 7. The CDR3 nucleotides are TGCGCCAGCAGCGCTAGCGGTTCATACTACGAGCAGTACTTC. Its translation is CASSASGSYYEQYF.

This clone showed up just a few times. This chain connects TRBV7-2 to TRBJ1-6; 7 positions match TRBD1. This CDR3 is built from 19 residues. V lost 5 bases, J lost 10 bases, and 23 bases stayed unmatched. Germline CDR1 SGHTA, CDR2 FQGNSA. The CDR3 loop reads CASSPQQGSFSGFGSPLHF. CDR3 bases: TGTGCCAGCAGCCCACAACAGGGGAGTTTTTCGGGTTTTGGCTCACCCCTCCACTTT.

V gene TRBV15 combines with J gene TRBJ2-7; D might be TRBD1 (6 bases). Deletions cut 5 bases from V and 6 bases from J, with 11 bases between. The CDR3 totals 12 residues. Germline V gene lookup returns CDR1 LNHNV and CDR2 YYDKDF (reference sequence). The DNA of the CDR3 is TGTGCCACCAGCTCCACAGGGTTCGAGCAGTACTTC. It encodes CATSSTGFEQYF.

The V call is TRBV24-1, the J call TRBJ2-2; tentative D call: TRBD1 (5 bases). CDR1 is KGHDR and CDR2 is SFDVKD in the germline V gene. Trimming shortened V by 8 bases and J by 7 bases, and 10 bases separated the two germline ends. The CDR3 sequence is 12 residues long. CDR3 sequence: CATTNGHGELFF. The CDR3 nucleotides are TGTGCCACCACCAATGGACACGGGGAGCTGTTTTTT.

This clone was found once. The chain joins TRBV6-6 to TRBJ2-4; a weak D match, TRBD1 (6 bases). Trimming removed 5 bases from V and 0 bases from J, with 14 bases in between. The CDR3 is 16 residues long. Looked up from germline, CDR1 is MNHNY and CDR2 is SVGAGI (reference sequence). CDR3 nucleotides: TGTGCCAGCAGTCCCCGGGACACTTTAGCCAAAAACATTCAGTACTTC. Encoded protein: CASSPRDTLAKNIQYF.

The chain employs TRBV7-2 and TRBJ2-5; D might be TRBD2 (5 bases). The V gene's germline CDR1 is SGHTA and CDR2 FQGNSA. The CDR3 sequence is 15 residues long. Trimming pared 1 base from V and 4 bases from J, leaving 13 bases between. The CDR3 protein is CASSLVSRAGETQYF. CDR3 bases: TGTGCCAGCAGCTTAGTTAGCCGCGCGGGAGAGACCCAGTACTTC.